This entry lists 23 T cell receptor beta chains sequenced from one sample in a study of neurological immune-mediated disorders. The time point was: longitudinal time-point 2. One entry per CDR3 protein results from TCRdb running MiXCR on the 5' RACE reads. This table holds some 48,000 distinct CDR3 sequences, over 10% found once. Source material: PBMCs. Every receptor here comes from a male donor with HTLV-1-associated myelopathy (HAM/TSP).

The V call is TRBV18, the J call TRBJ1-1; 10 nucleotides agree with TRBD1. After removal of 4 bases from V and 3 bases from J, the junction contained 8 bases not matched to a gene. This CDR3 comprises 16 residues. Germline V gene lookup returns CDR1 KGHSH and CDR2 LQKENI. The chain's CDR3 is CASSHYGQGGYTEAFF. DNA for the CDR3: TGTGCCAGCTCACACTATGGACAGGGGGGTTACACTGAAGCTTTCTTT.

The sample holds many counts of this clonotype. V usage is TRBV20-1 and J usage is TRBJ1-3; 7 bases align to TRBD1. The V gene's germline CDR1 is DFQATT and CDR2 SNEGSKA (reference sequence). The length of the CDR3 is 17 residues. V dropped 1 base and J dropped 0; count of bases not matched to a gene: 9. The CDR3 here is CSARVLSTGDSGNTIYF. The CDR3 DNA follows: TGCAGTGCTAGAGTCCTCTCCACAGGGGACTCTGGAAACACCATATATTTT.

J is TRBJ2-5 and V is TRBV9; D tentatively reads TRBD1 or TRBD2 (6 bases each). V lost 3 bases and J lost 3, with 18 bases in between. The CDR3 covers 16 residues. CDR1 is SGDLS and CDR2 is YYNGEE in the germline V gene. The CDR3 DNA follows: TGTGCCAGCAGCGCCTTCTACGGGGGCGGTAAAGAGACCCAGTACTTC. Its protein product is CASSAFYGGGKETQYF.

This clonotype was detected ten times or more. This rearrangement joins TRBV15 to TRBJ1-3; D is perhaps TRBD1 (6 bases). There are 16 residues in the CDR3. The V gene lost 0 bases and the J gene lost 3 bases, with 12 bases spanning the gap. In germline, CDR1 is LNHNV, CDR2 YYDKDF (reference sequence). CDR3 region: CATSRDGGLYGNTIYF. The CDR3 nucleotides read TGTGCCACCAGCAGAGATGGGGGGCTTTATGGAAACACCATATATTTT.

The sample holds many counts of this clonotype. The chain is built from TRBV5-1 and TRBJ1-4; a weak D match, TRBD1 (6 bases). Germline-derived CDR1 and CDR2 are SGHRS and YFSETQ. This CDR3 comprises 14 residues. V gave up 1 base and J gave up 8 bases, with 12 bases separating them. CDR3 sequence (DNA): TGCGCCAGCAGCTTGAGGGGGGGACCGGAAAAACTGTTTTTT. Its translation is CASSLRGGPEKLFF.

This clonotype came up many times. This chain joins TRBV20-1 and TRBJ1-1, with D perhaps TRBD1 (6 bases). V dropped 3 bases and J dropped 6 bases, with 14 bases sitting between them. Germline V gene sequence: CDR1 DFQATT, CDR2 SNEGSKA (reference sequence). The CDR3 extends over 13 amino acids. The CDR3 protein is CSAREGGDAEAFF. The CDR3 DNA sequence: TGCAGTGCTAGGGAGGGGGGAGACGCTGAAGCTTTCTTT.

This clonotype was detected ten times or more. The V and J genes are TRBV7-2 and TRBJ2-7, with D possibly matching TRBD2 (5 bases). CDR3 length equals 15 residues. V was trimmed by 2 bases and J by 3 bases, leaving 14 bases between them. In germline, CDR1 is SGHTA, CDR2 FQGNSA. The CDR3 DNA follows: TGTGCCAGCAGCTTATCGGCCGGGAATAACTACGAGCAGTACTTC. As protein: CASSLSAGNNYEQYF.

The sample holds many counts of this clonotype. V usage is TRBV29-1 and J usage is TRBJ2-7; D may correspond to TRBD1 or TRBD2 (6 bases each). V was cut by 4 bases and J by 2 bases, with 9 bases left in between. The CDR3 consists of 12 residues. Germline V CDR1 and CDR2: SQVTM, ANQGSEA. CDR3 sequence: CSVARGAYEQYF. CDR3 DNA: TGCAGCGTTGCTAGGGGGGCCTACGAGCAGTACTTC.

This clonotype has ten or more counts. V is TRBV13 and J is TRBJ2-5; D perhaps matches TRBD2 (5 bases). The CDR3 has 18 amino acids. Trimming took off 5 bases at V and 4 bases at J, with 26 bases between the two ends. CDR1 PRHDT and CDR2 FYEKMQ come from the germline V gene (reference sequence). The CDR3 region has the DNA TGTGCCAGCAGCCATCGCGGCTGGGCAAGGGAAACTAGAGAGACCCAGTACTTC. Translating gives CASSHRGWARETRETQYF.

This chain links TRBV5-4 with TRBJ1-2; D is unresolved. The CDR3 contains 14 residues. Trimming stripped 1 base from V and 5 bases from J, with 12 bases between. Germline assignment: CDR1 SGHNT and CDR2 YYREEE (reference sequence). CDR3 bases: TGTGCCAGCAGCTTGCAGCTACTACCGTATGGCTACACCTTC. This sequence encodes CASSLQLLPYGYTF.

The chain has TRBV7-9 and TRBJ1-4; D might be TRBD1 (5 bases). Germline CDR1 and CDR2: SEHNR and FQNEAQ (reference sequence). The CDR3 loop spans 14 amino acids. The V and J ends lost 3 bases and 3 bases respectively, with 8 bases between them. DNA for the CDR3: TGTGCCAGCAGCTTCCAGGGATCTAATGAAAAACTGTTTTTT. Translating it yields CASSFQGSNEKLFF.

This clonotype was observed many times. The rearrangement uses TRBV20-1 and TRBJ1-5; unclear D gene. CDR1 DFQATT and CDR2 SNEGSKA come from the germline V gene (reference sequence). The CDR3 contains 14 residues. With 3 bases removed from V and 4 bases from J, the gap between germline ends came to 13 bases. As DNA, the CDR3 is TGCAGTGCTAGTACGCCCACCCAAAATCAGCCCCAGCATTTT. Residues: CSASTPTQNQPQHF.

There are many counts of this clonotype. The rearrangement uses TRBV12-3 or TRBV12-4 and TRBJ2-4; the match to TRBD2 covers 7 bases. The CDR3 sequence is 13 residues long. V was pared by 3 bases and J by 5 bases, with 1 base of the junction left unmatched. The CDR3 DNA is TGTGCCAGCAGTTTCCGGGGGGAAAACATTCAGTACTTC. Translated, it gives CASSFRGENIQYF.

This clonotype was counted at least ten times. J is TRBJ2-1 and V is TRBV9, with a weak D call TRBD1 (5 bases). The CDR3 consists of 12 residues. V was clipped by 4 bases and J by 10 bases, with 12 bases between them. Per the germline V gene, CDR1 is SGDLS and CDR2 is YYNGEE. The CDR3 DNA reads as TGTGCCAGCAGCCCAGTGTCAGGGGAGCAGTTCTTC. This codes for CASSPVSGEQFF. The complete variable domain, with remaining parts taken from reference TRBV9 and TRBJ2-1, reads DSGVTQTPKHLITATGQRVTLRCSPRSGDLSVYWYQQSLDQGLQFLIQYYNGEERAKGNILERFSAQQFPDLHSELNLSSLELGDSALYFCASSPVSGEQFFGPGTRLTVL.

The V and J genes are TRBV3-1 and TRBJ2-1; 8 bases align to TRBD2. The CDR3 spans 18 residues. The V segment lost 0 bases and the J segment 6 bases; nucleotides outside the gene matches: 13. Germline V CDR1 and CDR2: LGHDT, YNNKEL (reference sequence). CDR3 in DNA: TGTGCCAGCAGCCAAGAGGGTATACTAGCGGTGGTGCGCAATGAGCAGTTCTTC. It specifies CASSQEGILAVVRNEQFF.

This clonotype is termed medium-sized. This rearrangement joins TRBV24-1 to TRBJ1-1; the D gene is possibly TRBD1 (5 bases). This CDR3 spans 14 amino acids. Trimming left V 4 bases short and J 2 bases short, with 10 bases between. CDR1 and CDR2 from the germline V gene are KGHDR and SFDVKD. The CDR3 DNA reads as TGTGCCACCAGTGACGGGACCGACAACACTGAAGCTTTCTTT. This sequence encodes CATSDGTDNTEAFF.

This clonotype was counted at least ten times. The chain combines TRBV5-1 with TRBJ2-7; D perhaps matches TRBD1 (6 bases). Trimming removed 4 bases at V and 5 bases at J, with 16 bases between. This CDR3 region has 14 residues. In germline, CDR1 is SGHRS, CDR2 YFSETQ. This CDR3 is CASSPLIQGNEQYF. CDR3 sequence (DNA): TGCGCCAGCAGCCCCCTAATACAGGGCAACGAGCAGTACTTC.

V usage is TRBV28 and J usage is TRBJ2-3, with unresolved D. V was pared by 10 bases and J by 0 bases, with 20 bases between. The CDR3 runs to 16 residues. Germline lookup yields CDR1 MDHEN and CDR2 SYDVKM. CDR3 protein: CAIGILKVTSTDTQYF. The CDR3 coding sequence is TGTGCCATCGGTATCCTAAAGGTTACTAGCACAGATACGCAGTATTTT.

This clonotype has a count of ten or more. V gene TRBV20-1 combines with J gene TRBJ1-1; D might be TRBD1 (5 bases). Germline lookup yields CDR1 DFQATT and CDR2 SNEGSKA (reference sequence). Trimming removed 1 base at V and 0 bases at J, with 9 bases between. The CDR3 consists of 14 residues. The CDR3 reads CSARALGVNTEAFF. CDR3 bases: TGCAGTGCTAGAGCTTTGGGGGTGAACACTGAAGCTTTCTTT.

Comment on this clonotype: Just one base apart from a much larger clone, this may be a read error. The chain employs TRBV5-6 and TRBJ2-2; no clear D gene. Per germline, CDR1 SGHDT and CDR2 YYEEEE. The CDR3 length is 13 residues. Trimming stripped 4 bases from V and 4 bases from J, with 8 bases between. As DNA, the CDR3 is TGTGCCAGCAGCCAGCCGGGCACCGGGGAGCTGTTTTTT. The encoded protein is CASSQPGTGELFF.

This clonotype was found many times. V and J are TRBV20-1 and TRBJ1-1; D possibly corresponds to TRBD1 (5 bases). V was shortened by 6 bases and J by 1 base, with 9 bases between the two germline ends. This CDR3 contains 12 residues. CDR1 DFQATT and CDR2 SNEGSKA come from the germline V gene (reference sequence). The CDR3 DNA reads TGCAGTGCCTCGGGGCCGAACACTGAAGCTTTCTTT. It yields the protein CSASGPNTEAFF.

This clonotype was picked up many times. The chain employs TRBV10-3 and TRBJ1-1; a weak D match, TRBD1 (6 bases). The V end was cut by 6 bases, the J end by 0 bases, with 20 bases between. Germline CDR1 reads ENHRY; CDR2 reads SYGVKD. The CDR3 is 17 amino acids. For the CDR3, the DNA is TGTGCCATCAGGCCGCAACAGGGTACCGCAATGAACACTGAAGCTTTCTTT. It encodes CAIRPQQGTAMNTEAFF.

This clonotype was detected many times. The chain uses TRBV5-6 and TRBJ1-2; maybe TRBD1 (5 bases). This CDR3 contains 13 residues. The germline V gene has CDR1 SGHDT and CDR2 YYEEEE. Trimming took 4 bases from V and 6 from J, leaving 13 bases between them. CDR3 DNA sequence: TGTGCCAGCAGCCTGGGGGGGGACCATGGCTACACCTTC. This sequence encodes CASSLGGDHGYTF.